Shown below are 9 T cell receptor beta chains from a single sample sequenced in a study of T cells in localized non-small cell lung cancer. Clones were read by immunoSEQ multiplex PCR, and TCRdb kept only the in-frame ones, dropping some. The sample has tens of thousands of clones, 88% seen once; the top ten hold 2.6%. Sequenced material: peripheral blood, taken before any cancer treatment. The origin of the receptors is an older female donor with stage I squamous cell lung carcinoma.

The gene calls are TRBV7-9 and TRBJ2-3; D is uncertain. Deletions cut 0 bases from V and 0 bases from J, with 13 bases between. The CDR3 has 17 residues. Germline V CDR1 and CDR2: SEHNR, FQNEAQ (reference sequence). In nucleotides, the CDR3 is TGTGCCAGCAGCTTAGCCGAAGGAATATCTAGCACAGATACGCAGTATTTT. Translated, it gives CASSLAEGISSTDTQYF.

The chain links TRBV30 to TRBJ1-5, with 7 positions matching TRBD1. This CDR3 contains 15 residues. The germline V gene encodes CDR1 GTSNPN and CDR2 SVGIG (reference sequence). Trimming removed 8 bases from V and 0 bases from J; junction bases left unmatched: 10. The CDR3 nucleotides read TGTGCCCTAGGGCAGGGGGTTTATAGCAATCAGCCCCAGCATTTT. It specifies CALGQGVYSNQPQHF.

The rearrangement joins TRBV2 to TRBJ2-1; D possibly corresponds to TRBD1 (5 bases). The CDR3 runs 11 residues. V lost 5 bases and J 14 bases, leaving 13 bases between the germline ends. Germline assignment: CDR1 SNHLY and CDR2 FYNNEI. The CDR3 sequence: CASSLTEIEFF. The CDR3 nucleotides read TGTGCCAGCAGTCTGACAGAAATTGAGTTCTTC.

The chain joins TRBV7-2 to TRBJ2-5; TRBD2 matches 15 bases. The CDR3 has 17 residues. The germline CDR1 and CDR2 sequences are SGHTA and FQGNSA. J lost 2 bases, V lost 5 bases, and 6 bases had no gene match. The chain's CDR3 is CASSKGLAGGGQETQYF. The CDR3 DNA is TGTGCCAGCAGCAAAGGACTAGCGGGAGGGGGGCAAGAGACCCAGTACTTC.

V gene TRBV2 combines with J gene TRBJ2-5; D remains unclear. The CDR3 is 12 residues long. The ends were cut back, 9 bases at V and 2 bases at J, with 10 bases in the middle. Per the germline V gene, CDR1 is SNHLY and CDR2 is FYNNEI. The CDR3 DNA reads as TGTGCCAGAAGGACCCGTCAAGAGACCCAGTACTTC. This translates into CARRTRQETQYF.

The CDR3 coding sequence is TGCGCCAGCAGCCCCCAGGCGGGAGGTAGGCACGAGCAGTACTTC. Amino acids: CASSPQAGGRHEQYF. The rearrangement uses TRBV5-1 and TRBJ2-7, with 8 bases identical to TRBD2. J gave up 5 bases and V 4 bases, and 11 bases lay outside the gene matches. There are 15 residues in the CDR3. Germline CDR1 reads SGHRS; CDR2 reads YFSETQ.

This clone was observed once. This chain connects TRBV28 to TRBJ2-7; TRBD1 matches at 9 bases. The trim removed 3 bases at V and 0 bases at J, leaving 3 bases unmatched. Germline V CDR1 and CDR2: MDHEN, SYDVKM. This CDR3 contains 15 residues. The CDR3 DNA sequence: TGTGCCAGCAGTTTCCGGGACAGGGTCTCCTACGAGCAGTACTTC. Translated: CASSFRDRVSYEQYF.

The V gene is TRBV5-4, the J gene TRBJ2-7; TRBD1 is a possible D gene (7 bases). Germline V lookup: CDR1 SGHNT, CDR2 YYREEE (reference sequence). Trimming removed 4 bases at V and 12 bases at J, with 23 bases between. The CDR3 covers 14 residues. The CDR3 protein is CASSQGGTALKLYF. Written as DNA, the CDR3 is TGTGCCAGCAGCCAAGGGGGGACAGCTTTAAAGCTGTACTTC.

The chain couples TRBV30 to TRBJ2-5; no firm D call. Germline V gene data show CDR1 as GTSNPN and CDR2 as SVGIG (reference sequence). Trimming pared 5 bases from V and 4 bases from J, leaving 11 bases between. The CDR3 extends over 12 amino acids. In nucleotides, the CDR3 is TGTGCCTGGGGTCCGGTGAGAGAGACCCAGTACTTC. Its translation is CAWGPVRETQYF.